A selection of T cell receptor beta chains follows, all from one sample in a study of cytomegalovirus exposure and HLA in healthy donors. Produced via immunoSEQ multiplex PCR; TCRdb's table is partial and in-frame only. This repertoire includes just under 60,000 clones. Source material: PBMCs. The receptors stem from a male donor in good health and CMV-seronegative. Both conserved end residues are part of each CDR3. The D gene is left open where the match is weak.

j_gene: TRBJ1-1; d_gene: -; v_gene: TRBV10-3; CDR3aa: CAISEREGRTEAFF; CDR3nt: TGTGCCATCAGTGAGAGGGAGGGGAGGACTGAAGCTTTCTTT
j_gene: TRBJ1-2; d_gene: -; v_gene: TRBV30; CDR3aa: CAWNWERGSNGYTF; CDR3nt: TGTGCCTGGAACTGGGAAAGGGGATCCAATGGCTACACCTTC
j_gene: TRBJ1-1; d_gene: -; v_gene: TRBV6-6; CDR3aa: CASSNRDMNTEAFF; CDR3nt: TGTGCCAGCAGTAACAGAGACATGAACACTGAAGCTTTCTTT
j_gene: TRBJ1-4; d_gene: TRBD1; v_gene: TRBV5-1; CDR3aa: CASSSGQVNEKLFF; CDR3nt: TGCGCCAGCAGCTCGGGACAGGTTAATGAAAAACTGTTTTTT
j_gene: TRBJ2-7; d_gene: TRBD2; v_gene: TRBV5-1; CDR3aa: CASSLAGGSSYEQYF; CDR3nt: TGCGCCAGCAGCTTGGCCGGGGGGAGCTCCTACGAGCAGTACTTC
j_gene: TRBJ2-7; d_gene: -; v_gene: TRBV6-1; CDR3aa: CASSLTGHEQYF; CDR3nt: TGTGCCAGCAGTTTGACAGGTCACGAGCAGTACTTC
j_gene: TRBJ2-1; d_gene: -; v_gene: TRBV27; CDR3aa: CASSPTYNEQFF; CDR3nt: TGTGCCAGCAGCCCCACCTACAATGAGCAGTTCTTC
j_gene: TRBJ1-1; d_gene: -; v_gene: TRBV28; CDR3aa: CASTSPGFGTEAFF; CDR3nt: TGTGCCAGCACCTCCCCGGGGTTTGGCACTGAAGCTTTCTTT
j_gene: TRBJ1-4; d_gene: -; v_gene: TRBV5-1; CDR3aa: CASTRGGPNEKLFF; CDR3nt: TGCGCCAGCACGCGGGGGGGCCCTAATGAAAAACTGTTTTTT
j_gene: TRBJ2-3; d_gene: -; v_gene: TRBV4-3; CDR3aa: CASSQQGSSTDTQYF; CDR3nt: TGCGCCAGCAGCCAGCAGGGGTCTAGCACAGATACGCAGTATTTT
j_gene: TRBJ2-2; d_gene: TRBD1; v_gene: TRBV7-2; CDR3aa: CASSLGQGPGELFF; CDR3nt: TGTGCCAGCAGCTTAGGACAGGGACCCGGGGAGCTGTTTTTT
j_gene: TRBJ2-3; d_gene: TRBD1; v_gene: TRBV11-2; CDR3aa: CASSLDGTGSDTQYF; CDR3nt: TGTGCCAGCAGCCTTGACGGGACAGGGTCAGATACGCAGTATTTT
j_gene: TRBJ2-7; d_gene: TRBD1; v_gene: TRBV6-5; CDR3aa: CASSLSVQGARQYF; CDR3nt: TGTGCCAGCAGTTTATCGGTCCAGGGGGCAAGGCAGTACTTC
j_gene: TRBJ1-1; d_gene: TRBD1; v_gene: TRBV13; CDR3aa: CASRRQGAVEAFF; CDR3nt: TGTGCCAGCAGACGACAGGGGGCCGTTGAAGCTTTCTTT
j_gene: TRBJ2-1; d_gene: TRBD2; v_gene: TRBV30; CDR3aa: CAWGSGRRSYNEQFF; CDR3nt: TGTGCCTGGGGTAGCGGGAGGCGCTCCTACAATGAGCAGTTCTTC
j_gene: TRBJ2-2; d_gene: -; v_gene: TRBV7-2; CDR3aa: CASRLARNANTGELFF; CDR3nt: TGTGCCAGCCGCCTAGCGCGGAACGCGAACACCGGGGAGCTGTTTTTT
j_gene: TRBJ2-3; d_gene: -; v_gene: TRBV27; CDR3aa: CASKGGREADTQYF; CDR3nt: TGTGCCAGCAAAGGTGGCAGGGAGGCAGATACGCAGTATTTT
j_gene: TRBJ2-7; d_gene: TRBD1; v_gene: TRBV19; CDR3aa: CASSTGTGQGKPLYEQYF; CDR3nt: TGTGCCAGTTCTACCGGGACAGGCCAAGGGAAACCCCTCTACGAGCAGTACTTC
j_gene: TRBJ1-1; d_gene: -; v_gene: TRBV15; CDR3aa: CATSRAGMNTEAFF; CDR3nt: TGTGCCACCAGCAGGGCAGGAATGAACACTGAAGCTTTCTTT
j_gene: TRBJ1-1; d_gene: -; v_gene: TRBV25-1; CDR3aa: CASKSDRNTEAFF; CDR3nt: TGTGCCAGCAAATCAGACAGGAACACTGAAGCTTTCTTT
j_gene: TRBJ2-5; d_gene: TRBD1; v_gene: TRBV6-5; CDR3aa: CASTRTGRGENQYF; CDR3nt: TGTGCCAGCACCCGGACAGGGAGAGGGGAGAACCAGTACTTC
j_gene: TRBJ2-7; d_gene: -; v_gene: TRBV2; CDR3aa: CASRVESYEQYF; CDR3nt: TGTGCCAGCAGGGTGGAGTCCTACGAGCAGTACTTC
j_gene: TRBJ1-2; d_gene: -; v_gene: TRBV6-5; CDR3aa: CASSYEAGTYGYTF; CDR3nt: TGTGCCAGCAGTTACGAAGCTGGGACATATGGCTACACCTTC
j_gene: TRBJ1-1; d_gene: -; v_gene: TRBV28; CDR3aa: CASSLNRGGNTEAFF; CDR3nt: TGTGCCAGCAGCCTTAACCGAGGCGGGAACACTGAAGCTTTCTTT
j_gene: TRBJ2-3; d_gene: TRBD1; v_gene: TRBV10-3; CDR3aa: CAIRGTGEGDTQYF; CDR3nt: TGTGCCATCAGGGGGACAGGGGAAGGAGATACGCAGTATTTT
j_gene: TRBJ1-1; d_gene: -; v_gene: TRBV28; CDR3aa: CASSDPNRATEAFF; CDR3nt: TGTGCCAGCAGTGACCCCAACAGGGCCACTGAAGCTTTCTTT
j_gene: TRBJ2-3; d_gene: TRBD1; v_gene: TRBV7-2; CDR3aa: CASSLGQGTGHADTQYF; CDR3nt: TGTGCCAGCAGCTTAGGACAAGGGACAGGGCATGCAGATACGCAGTATTTT
j_gene: TRBJ2-7; d_gene: -; v_gene: TRBV19; CDR3aa: CASSMGGPYEQYF; CDR3nt: TGTGCCAGTAGTATGGGAGGTCCCTACGAGCAGTACTTC
j_gene: TRBJ2-7; d_gene: TRBD2; v_gene: TRBV7-2; CDR3aa: CASSTGTTPYEQYF; CDR3nt: TGTGCCAGCAGCACCGGGACTACTCCCTACGAGCAGTACTTC
j_gene: TRBJ1-1; d_gene: TRBD1; v_gene: TRBV6-5; CDR3aa: CASSVRTGPEAFF; CDR3nt: TGTGCCAGCAGTGTTCGGACAGGGCCCGAAGCTTTCTTT
j_gene: TRBJ2-5; d_gene: TRBD2; v_gene: TRBV11-2; CDR3aa: CASSLGGRTWETQYF; CDR3nt: TGTGCCAGCAGCCTCGGGGGGAGGACGTGGGAGACCCAGTACTTC
j_gene: TRBJ2-2; d_gene: TRBD1; v_gene: TRBV12-5; CDR3aa: CASGLRQGATTGELFF; CDR3nt: TGTGCTAGTGGTTTGAGACAGGGGGCGACCACCGGGGAGCTGTTTTTT
j_gene: TRBJ1-1; d_gene: -; v_gene: TRBV6-5; CDR3aa: CATFLRGGMNTEAFF; CDR3nt: TGTGCCACCTTCCTACGGGGGGGAATGAACACTGAAGCTTTCTTT
j_gene: TRBJ2-1; d_gene: -; v_gene: TRBV6-5; CDR3aa: CASSSRRGRGRNEQFF; CDR3nt: TGTGCCAGCAGTTCCCGCCGGGGGCGGGGGAGAAATGAGCAGTTCTTC
j_gene: TRBJ2-1; d_gene: -; v_gene: TRBV27; CDR3aa: CASSYGEPYSYNEQFF; CDR3nt: TGTGCCAGCAGTTACGGGGAGCCATACTCCTACAATGAGCAGTTCTTC
j_gene: TRBJ1-6; d_gene: -; v_gene: TRBV28; CDR3aa: CASSFAGRSYNSPLHF; CDR3nt: TGTGCCAGCAGTTTTGCAGGCCGCTCCTATAATTCACCCCTACACTTT
j_gene: TRBJ2-3; d_gene: TRBD2; v_gene: TRBV5-6; CDR3aa: CASSWGVWLAGRSDTQYF; CDR3nt: TGTGCCAGCAGCTGGGGGGTTTGGCTAGCGGGACGGTCAGATACGCAGTATTTT
j_gene: TRBJ2-5; d_gene: TRBD2; v_gene: TRBV5-1; CDR3aa: CASSVSGDQQTQYF; CDR3nt: TGCGCCAGCAGCGTGAGCGGGGATCAACAGACCCAGTACTTC
j_gene: TRBJ1-1; d_gene: -; v_gene: TRBV7-8; CDR3aa: CASSIGTYNMNTEAFF; CDR3nt: TGTGCCAGCAGCATAGGGACATACAATATGAACACTGAAGCTTTCTTT
j_gene: TRBJ2-7; d_gene: -; v_gene: TRBV7-9; CDR3aa: CASSPPRGGAYEQYF; CDR3nt: TGTGCCAGCAGCCCCCCGAGGGGGGGGGCCTACGAGCAGTACTTC